This T cell receptor (beta chain) stems from a study of sequential checkpoint blockade in melanoma. Study at large: About two dozen patients had tumor biopsies before treatment and at week 13. Study-level findings and limits: Tumor T-cell fraction and clonality correlated with PD-L1 and CD8+ counts.

Assay: immunoSEQ multiplex PCR; the TCRdb copy retains only in-frame clones and omits some. Of 7,000 to 9,500 clones listed, around 22% are singletons. Treatment meaning: randomized to nivolumab then ipilimumab (arm A) or the reverse (arm B). The ends lost 5 bases at V and 0 bases at J; junction bases unmatched: 4. Germline V gene sequence: CDR1 SGHNT, CDR2 YENEEA. CDR3 size: 15 residues. This clone has only a few counts. The antigen is not known. This receptor was taken from a human donor with melanoma. The V and J genes are TRBV11-3 and TRBJ2-1; 7 bases are shared with TRBD2. The sequences come from tumor tissue (inferred from file names), collected from a patient given nivolumab and ipilimumab in sequence. Here the CDR3 reads CASSPSGPSYNEQFF. The CDR3 coding sequence is TGTGCCAGCAGCCCTAGCGGACCCTCCTACAATGAGCAGTTCTTC.